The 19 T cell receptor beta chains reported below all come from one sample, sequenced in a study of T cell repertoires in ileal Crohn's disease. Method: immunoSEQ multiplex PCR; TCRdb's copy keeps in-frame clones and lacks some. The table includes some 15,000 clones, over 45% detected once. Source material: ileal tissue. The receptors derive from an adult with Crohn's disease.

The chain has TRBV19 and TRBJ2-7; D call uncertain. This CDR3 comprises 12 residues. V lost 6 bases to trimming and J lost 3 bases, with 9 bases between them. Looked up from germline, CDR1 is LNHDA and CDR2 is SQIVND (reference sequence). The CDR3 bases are TGTGCCAGTAGGTCCACGGGCTACGAGCAGTACTTC. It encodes CASRSTGYEQYF.

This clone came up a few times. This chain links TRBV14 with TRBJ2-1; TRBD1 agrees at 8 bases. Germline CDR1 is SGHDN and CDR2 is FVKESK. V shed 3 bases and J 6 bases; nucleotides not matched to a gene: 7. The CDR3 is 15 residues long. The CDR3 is CASSQEGQGGNEQFF. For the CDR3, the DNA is TGTGCCAGCAGCCAGGAAGGACAGGGAGGCAATGAGCAGTTCTTC.

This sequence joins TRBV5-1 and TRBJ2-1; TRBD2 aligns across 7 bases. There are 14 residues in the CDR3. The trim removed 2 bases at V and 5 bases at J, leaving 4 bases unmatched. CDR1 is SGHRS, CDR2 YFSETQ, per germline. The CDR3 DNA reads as TGCGCCAGCAGCTTAGCGGGATCTCACAATGAGCAGTTCTTC. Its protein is CASSLAGSHNEQFF. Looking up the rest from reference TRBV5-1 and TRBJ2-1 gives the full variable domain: KAGVTQTPRYLIKTRGQQVTLSCSPISGHRSVSWYQQTPGQGLQFLFEYFSETQRNKGNFPGRFSGRQFSNSRSEMNVSTLELGDSALYLCASSLAGSHNEQFFGPGTRLTVL.

CDR3 region: CASSPLAGAYEQYF. CDR3 bases: TGTGCCAGCAGTCCTTTAGCGGGAGCCTACGAGCAGTACTTC. V gene TRBV6-1 combines with J gene TRBJ2-7; 9 bases fit TRBD2. Germline lookup yields CDR1 MNHNS and CDR2 SASEGT. Trimming cost V 5 bases and J 2 bases; bases outside gene matches: 4. This CDR3 is 14 amino acids long.

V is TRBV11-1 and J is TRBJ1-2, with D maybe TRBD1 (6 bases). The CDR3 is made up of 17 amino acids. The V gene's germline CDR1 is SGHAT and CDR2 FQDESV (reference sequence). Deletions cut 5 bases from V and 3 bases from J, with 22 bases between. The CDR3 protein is CASSGPRTASWDYGYTF. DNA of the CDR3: TGTGCCAGCAGCGGCCCGCGGACAGCCTCTTGGGACTATGGCTACACCTTC.

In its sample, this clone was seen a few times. CDR3 in DNA: TGTGCCAGCAGAGAACAGGGGGCCAGTGAAGCTTTCTTT. Translated: CASREQGASEAFF. The rearrangement uses TRBV2 and TRBJ1-1, with 9 bases matching TRBD1. V lost 6 bases to trimming and J lost 7 bases; unmatched junction nucleotides: 6. This CDR3 has 13 residues. Germline CDR1 reads SNHLY; CDR2 reads FYNNEI. The complete variable domain, with remaining parts taken from reference TRBV2 and TRBJ1-1, reads EPEVTQTPSHQVTQMGQEVILRCVPISNHLYFYWYRQILGQKVEFLVSFYNNEISEKSEIFDDQFSVERPDGSNFTLKIRSTKLEDSAMYFCASREQGASEAFFGQGTRLTVV.

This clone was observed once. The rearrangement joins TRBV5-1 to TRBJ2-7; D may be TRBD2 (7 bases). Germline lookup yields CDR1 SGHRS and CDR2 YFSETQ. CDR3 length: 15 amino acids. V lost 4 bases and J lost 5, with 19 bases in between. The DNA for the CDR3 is TGCGCCAGCAGCCGAGGGGGGAGGGCTACGCACGAGCAGTACTTC. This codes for CASSRGGRATHEQYF.

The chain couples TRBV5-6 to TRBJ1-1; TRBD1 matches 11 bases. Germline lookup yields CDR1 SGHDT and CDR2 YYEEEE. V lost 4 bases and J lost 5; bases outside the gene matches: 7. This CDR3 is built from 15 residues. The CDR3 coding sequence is TGTGCCAGCAGCCTCAGGGACAGGGGGAATACTGAAGCTTTCTTT. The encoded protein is CASSLRDRGNTEAFF.

CDR3 nucleotide sequence: TGTGCCAGCAGCTTCCTACAGGGAGATACGCAGTATTTT. This gives the protein CASSFLQGDTQYF. The chain employs TRBV13 and TRBJ2-3; D perhaps matches TRBD1 (6 bases). From germline, CDR1 is PRHDT and CDR2 FYEKMQ (reference sequence). V lost 3 bases and J lost 5, with 9 bases in between. CDR3 length: 13 residues.

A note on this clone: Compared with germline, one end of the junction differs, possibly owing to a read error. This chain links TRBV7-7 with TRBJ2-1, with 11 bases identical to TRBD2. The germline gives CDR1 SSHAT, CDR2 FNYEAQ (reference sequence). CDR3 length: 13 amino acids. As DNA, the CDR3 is TGTGCTAGCAGCTTAGCGGGGGGGAATGAGCAGTTCTTC. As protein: CASSLAGGNEQFF.

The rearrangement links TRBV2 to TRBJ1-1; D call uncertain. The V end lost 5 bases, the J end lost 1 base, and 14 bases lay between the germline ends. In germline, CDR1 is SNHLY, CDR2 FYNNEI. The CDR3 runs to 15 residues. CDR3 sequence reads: CASSPRVRGNTEAFF. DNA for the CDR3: TGTGCCAGCAGTCCCCGGGTCCGCGGGAACACTGAAGCTTTCTTT.

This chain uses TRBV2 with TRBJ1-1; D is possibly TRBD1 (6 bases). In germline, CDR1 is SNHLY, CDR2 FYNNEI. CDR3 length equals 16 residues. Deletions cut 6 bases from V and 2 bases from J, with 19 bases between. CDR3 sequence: CASRVRGVGTNTEAFF. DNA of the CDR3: TGTGCCAGCAGGGTCCGGGGGGTGGGGACAAACACTGAAGCTTTCTTT.

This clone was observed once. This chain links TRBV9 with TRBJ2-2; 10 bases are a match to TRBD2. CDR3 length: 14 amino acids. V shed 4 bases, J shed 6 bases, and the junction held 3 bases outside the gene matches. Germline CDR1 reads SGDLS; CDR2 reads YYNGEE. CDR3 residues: CASSLLAGSGELFF. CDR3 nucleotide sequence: TGTGCCAGCAGCTTACTAGCGGGATCCGGGGAGCTGTTTTTT.

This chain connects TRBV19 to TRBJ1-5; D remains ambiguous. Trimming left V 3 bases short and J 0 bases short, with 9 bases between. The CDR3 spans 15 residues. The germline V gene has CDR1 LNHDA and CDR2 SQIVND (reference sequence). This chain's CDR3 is CASSIGKNSNQPQHF. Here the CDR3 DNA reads TGTGCCAGTAGTATCGGTAAGAATAGCAATCAGCCCCAGCATTTT.

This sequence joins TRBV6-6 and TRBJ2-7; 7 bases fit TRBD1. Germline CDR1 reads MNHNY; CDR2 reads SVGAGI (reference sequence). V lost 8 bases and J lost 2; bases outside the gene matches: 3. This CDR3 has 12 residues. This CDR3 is CASLGQAYEQYF. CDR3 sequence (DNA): TGTGCCAGCTTAGGACAGGCCTACGAGCAGTACTTC.

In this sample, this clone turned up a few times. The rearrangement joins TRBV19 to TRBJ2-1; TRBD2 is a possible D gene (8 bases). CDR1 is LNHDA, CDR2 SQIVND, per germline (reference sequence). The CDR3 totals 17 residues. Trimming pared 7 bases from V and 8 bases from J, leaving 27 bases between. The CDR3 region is CASIPGGGSGTVDEQFF. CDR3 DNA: TGTGCCAGTATACCCGGAGGGGGTAGCGGGACAGTAGATGAGCAGTTCTTC.

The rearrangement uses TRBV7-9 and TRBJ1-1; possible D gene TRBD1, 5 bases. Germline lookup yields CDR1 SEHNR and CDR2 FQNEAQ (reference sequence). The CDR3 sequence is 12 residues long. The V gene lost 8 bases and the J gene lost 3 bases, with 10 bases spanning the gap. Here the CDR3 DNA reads TGTGCCAGCGGGGCAGGGTACACTGAAGCTTTCTTT. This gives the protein CASGAGYTEAFF.

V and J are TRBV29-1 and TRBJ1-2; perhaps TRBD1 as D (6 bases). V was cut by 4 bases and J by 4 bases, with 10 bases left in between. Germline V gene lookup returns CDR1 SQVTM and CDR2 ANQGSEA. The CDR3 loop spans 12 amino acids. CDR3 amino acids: CSVAGGGYGYTF. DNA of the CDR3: TGCAGCGTTGCGGGGGGCGGCTATGGCTACACCTTC.

This CDR3 is CAISDRGLAGVGEQYF. The CDR3 coding sequence is TGTGCCATCAGTGACAGGGGACTAGCGGGAGTAGGTGAGCAGTACTTC. The rearrangement links TRBV10-3 to TRBJ2-7; 14 nucleotides align to TRBD2. V trimming: 3 bases; J trimming: 7 bases; junction bases outside the gene matches: 8. Germline CDR1 and CDR2: ENHRY and SYGVKD. This CDR3 is built from 16 residues.